Below, 11 T cell receptor beta chains from the same sample are listed, as sequenced in a study of CD8+CD57+ T cells in acquired aplastic anemia. Genomic DNA constituted the template upon which TCR beta VDJ and CDR3 profiling was performed. TCRdb independently ran MiXCR on the reads; one entry per CDR3 protein. The profile shows 200,000 to 300,000 distinct CDR3 sequences, approximately 50% of them singletons. Patients included in sequencing had previously demonstrated CD8+CD57+ cell expansion by flow cytometry. The specimen sequenced was sorted CD4+, CD8+, or CD8+CD57+ T cells (not recorded which) from PBMCs. The receptors come from a human donor with aplastic anemia.

DNA for the CDR3: TGTGACTCACCAGGGGGACAGGGACGGGATCAGCCCCAGCATTTT. It codes for CDSPGGQGRDQPQHF. The chain has TRBV7-2 and TRBJ1-5, with 9 bases lining up with TRBD1. Per the germline V gene, CDR1 is SGHTA and CDR2 is FQGNSA. The CDR3 is made up of 15 amino acids.

This clonotype was observed many times. DNA of the CDR3: TGTGCCAGCAGCTTATCTGGCGGTCGCACAGATACGCAGTATTTT. This gives the protein CASSLSGGRTDTQYF. J is TRBJ2-3 and V is TRBV7-8; D is undetermined. Trimming removed 2 bases at V and 1 base at J, with 10 bases between. Germline CDR1 reads SGHVS; CDR2 reads FQNEAQ. The CDR3 covers 15 residues.

This clonotype occurred once. The junction departs from the called germline gene at one end, perhaps through a read error. The chain recombines TRBV5-1 with TRBJ1-2; 7 nucleotides match TRBD1. The CDR3 is made up of 14 amino acids. CDR1 is SGHRS and CDR2 is YFSETQ in the germline V gene. CDR3 bases: TGTGCCAGCAGCTTATCGCGGGACAGAGATGGCTACACCTTC. Translated: CASSLSRDRDGYTF.

This rearrangement joins TRBV6-2 or TRBV6-3 to TRBJ1-5; tentative D call: TRBD1 (5 bases). Trimming shortened V by 4 bases and J by 0 bases, and 13 bases separated the two germline ends. This CDR3 region has 16 residues. Germline V gives CDR1 MNHEY, CDR2 SVGEGT. Written as DNA, the CDR3 is TGTGCCAGCAGTTTAGCCGACAGTTATAGCAATCAGCCCCAGCATTTT. This encodes CASSLADSYSNQPQHF.

This chain connects TRBV29-1 to TRBJ2-1; D not certain. Germline assignment: CDR1 SQVTM and CDR2 ANQGSEA. The ends were cut back, 1 base at V and 7 bases at J, with 5 bases in the middle. This CDR3 is built from 11 residues. DNA for the CDR3: TGCAGCGTTGAAGTGTTGAATGAGCAGTTCTTC. Translation gives CSVEVLNEQFF.

The V gene is TRBV2, the J gene TRBJ2-7; TRBD1 aligns across 10 bases. This CDR3 has 12 residues. V lost 9 bases and J lost 2; bases outside the gene matches: 1. Germline values: CDR1 SNHLY, CDR2 FYNNEI. CDR3 bases: TGTGCCAGAGGGACAGGGGCCTACGAGCAGTACTTC. Its protein product is CARGTGAYEQYF. Using reference TRBV2 and TRBJ2-7 for the parts outside the CDR3, the full variable domain is EPEVTQTPSHQVTQMGQEVILRCVPISNHLYFYWYRQILGQKVEFLVSFYNNEISEKSEIFDDQFSVERPDGSNFTLKIRSTKLEDSAMYFCARGTGAYEQYFGPGTRLTVT.

This clonotype has at least ten counts. The J gene is TRBJ1-4, the V gene TRBV20-1; a weak D match, TRBD1 (5 bases). The ends were cut back, 5 bases at V and 6 bases at J, with 19 bases in the middle. This CDR3 spans 15 amino acids. Germline CDR1 DFQATT, CDR2 SNEGSKA (reference sequence). The CDR3 DNA is TGCAGTGCTTCGGCGGGGGAAGCACGACATGAAAAACTGTTTTTT. It codes for CSASAGEARHEKLFF.

The chain is built from TRBV20-1 and TRBJ1-6; possibly TRBD1 for D (6 bases). In germline, CDR1 is DFQATT, CDR2 SNEGSKA (reference sequence). The V and J ends lost 1 base and 0 bases respectively, with 7 bases between them. This CDR3 is built from 15 residues. The CDR3 region has the DNA TGCAGTGCTAGAGGGGACATCTCCTATAATTCACCCCTCCACTTT. Protein sequence: CSARGDISYNSPLHF.

The CDR3 region has the DNA TGTGCCATCAGTGGCCGGGACAGGGGCGCCGGGAACACTGAAGCTTTCTTT. As protein: CAISGRDRGAGNTEAFF. The V and J genes are TRBV10-3 and TRBJ1-1, with 10 bases fitting TRBD1. J lost 1 base, V lost 4 bases, and 9 bases had no gene match. The CDR3 consists of 17 residues. CDR1 and CDR2 (germline): ENHRY, SYGVKD.

This clonotype has a handful of counts. This chain joins TRBV20-1 and TRBJ2-1; maybe TRBD1 (6 bases). CDR1 is DFQATT, CDR2 SNEGSKA, per germline (reference sequence). This CDR3 region has 11 residues. Between the trimmed V and J ends, which lost 4 bases and 6 bases, there was a span of 7 bases. The CDR3 DNA reads TGCAGTGCTATGACAGGCAATGAGCAGTTCTTC. Translating it yields CSAMTGNEQFF.

This clonotype was counted many times. The chain combines TRBV4-2 with TRBJ2-7; 7 bases fit TRBD2. The germline gives CDR1 LGHNA, CDR2 YNFKEQ. Unmatched junction bases numbered 5, after V lost 0 bases and J lost 0 bases. The CDR3 sequence is 16 residues long. The CDR3 is CASSQEGAGASYEQYF. The CDR3 DNA reads TGTGCCAGCAGCCAAGAAGGTGCGGGAGCCTCCTACGAGCAGTACTTC.